The 26 T cell receptor beta chains presented below share a single source sample, sequenced in a study of T cell responses to AZD1222 COVID-19 vaccine. Clones were read by immunoSEQ multiplex PCR, and TCRdb kept only the in-frame ones, dropping some. The sample lists over 70,000 clones; 85% to 90% were seen once. The sequencing here drew on peripheral blood, taken on day 0 of MenACWY control vaccination. These receptors originate from an adult in good health.

This chain links TRBV5-1 with TRBJ2-7; no reliable D call. The length of the CDR3 is 14 residues. Germline V gene data show CDR1 as SGHRS and CDR2 as YFSETQ. Trimming took 0 bases from V and 0 from J, leaving 7 bases between them. The CDR3: CASSLVETSYEQYF. Written as DNA, the CDR3 is TGCGCCAGCAGCTTGGTAGAGACCTCCTACGAGCAGTACTTC.

Only one count was recorded for this clone. The rearrangement uses TRBV7-8 and TRBJ1-5; perhaps TRBD1 as D (5 bases). Trimming removed 0 bases at V and 3 bases at J, with 9 bases between. The germline CDR1 and CDR2 sequences are SGHVS and FQNEAQ. The CDR3 spans 15 residues. Here the CDR3 DNA reads TGTGCCAGCAGCTTAGCAGGGGCGGTCAATCAGCCCCAGCATTTT. As protein: CASSLAGAVNQPQHF.

In this sample, this clone turned up a few times. The chain employs TRBV28 and TRBJ2-7; D is unresolved. The CDR3 contains 13 residues. The germline CDR1 and CDR2 sequences are MDHEN and SYDVKM. Trimming shortened V by 3 bases and J by 5 bases, and 11 bases separated the two germline ends. CDR3 in amino acids: CASSFPPNHEQYF. As DNA, the CDR3 is TGTGCCAGCAGTTTCCCCCCCAACCACGAGCAGTACTTC.

The V call is TRBV5-6, the J call TRBJ2-5, with 12 positions matching TRBD2. This CDR3 spans 15 amino acids. Losses at the gene ends were 3 bases for V and 3 bases for J; bases not matched to a gene: 3. Germline CDR1 SGHDT, CDR2 YYEEEE. The CDR3 DNA reads as TGTGCCAGCAGCTCGGGACTAGCGGGTAAAGAGACCCAGTACTTC. This encodes CASSSGLAGKETQYF.

This rearrangement joins TRBV6-4 to TRBJ2-3, with no clear D. The CDR3 totals 13 residues. Germline CDR1 is MRHNA and CDR2 is SNTAGT. Between the trimmed V and J ends, which lost 3 bases and 7 bases, there was a span of 11 bases. The CDR3 is CASSDSQTNTQYF. The CDR3 DNA reads as TGTGCCAGCAGTGATAGTCAGACCAATACGCAGTATTTT.

The chain is built from TRBV7-2 and TRBJ2-5, with D possibly matching TRBD1 (6 bases). The CDR3 contains 16 residues. Trimming pared 2 bases from V and 1 base from J, leaving 14 bases between. Per the germline V gene, CDR1 is SGHTA and CDR2 is FQGNSA. The CDR3 DNA is TGTGCCAGCAGCTTAAATTCGGGACAAACCCAAGAGACCCAGTACTTC. Protein product: CASSLNSGQTQETQYF.

This chain links TRBV30 with TRBJ2-3; TRBD2 matches at 10 bases. The CDR3 runs 16 residues. The germline CDR1 and CDR2 sequences are GTSNPN and SVGIG (reference sequence). The V and J ends lost 0 bases and 6 bases, in that order; junction bases with no gene match: 9. CDR3 DNA sequence: TGTGCCTGGAGTGTCTCCCTAGCGGGGGTGGAGGATACGCAGTATTTT. This gives the protein CAWSVSLAGVEDTQYF. The variable domain in full, with the rest retrieved from reference TRBV30 and TRBJ2-3, is SQTIHQWPATLVQPVGSPLSLECTVEGTSNPNLYWYRQAAGRGLQLLFYSVGIGQISSEVPQNLSASRPQDRQFILSSKKLLLSDSGFYLCAWSVSLAGVEDTQYFGPGTRLTVL.

The CDR3 DNA sequence: TGTGCCAGCAGCCAAGATGGGACAGGAAACTATGGCTACACCTTC. Its protein product is CASSQDGTGNYGYTF. The chain links TRBV3-1 (or the pseudogene TRBV3-2) to TRBJ1-2, with 8 nucleotides matching TRBD1. V lost 0 bases to trimming and J lost 2 bases; unmatched junction nucleotides: 2. The CDR3 runs to 15 residues. Germline CDR1 is LGHDT and CDR2 is YNNKEL (reference sequence).

The chain has TRBV30 and TRBJ1-2, with 7 bases matching TRBD1. CDR1 and CDR2 (germline): GTSNPN, SVGIG (reference sequence). The CDR3 spans 14 residues. V lost 1 base, J lost 2 bases, and 4 bases stayed unmatched. The CDR3 loop is CAWSAGTVNYGYTF. For the CDR3, the DNA is TGTGCCTGGAGTGCCGGGACAGTGAACTATGGCTACACCTTC.

The chain has TRBV5-1 and TRBJ2-1; TRBD1 agrees at 12 bases. The CDR3 length is 15 residues. The germline V gene encodes CDR1 SGHRS and CDR2 YFSETQ. V was pared by 1 base and J by 8 bases, with 4 bases of the junction left unmatched. Written as DNA, the CDR3 is TGCGCCAGCAGCTTGATCGGGACAGGGGGCGATGAGCAGTTCTTC. It yields the protein CASSLIGTGGDEQFF.

The V and J genes are TRBV6-2 or TRBV6-3 and TRBJ1-2; maybe TRBD1 (5 bases). Trimming cost V 4 bases and J 3 bases, with 15 bases left between them. The germline V gene has CDR1 MNHEY and CDR2 SVGEGT. The CDR3 has 15 amino acids. CDR3 coding DNA: TGTGCCAGCAGTTCCCGAGGGGACGGGGACTATGGCTACACCTTC. It translates to CASSSRGDGDYGYTF.

The genes are TRBV3-1 (or the pseudogene TRBV3-2) and TRBJ2-1, with TRBD2 matching 8 bases. The CDR3 sequence is 14 residues long. With V trimmed by 0 bases and J by 6 bases, 1 base remained unmatched. Germline-derived CDR1 and CDR2 are LGHDT and YNNKEL (reference sequence). CDR3 in DNA: TGTGCCAGCAGCCAAGACGCGGGGGGCAATGAGCAGTTCTTC. Protein: CASSQDAGGNEQFF.

The chain couples TRBV4-1 to TRBJ1-1; 7 nucleotides line up with TRBD1. The trim removed 4 bases at V and 6 bases at J, leaving 8 bases unmatched. The CDR3 consists of 14 residues. The germline CDR1 and CDR2 sequences are MGHRA and YSYEKL. CDR3: CASSPDREEAEAFF. CDR3 in DNA: TGCGCCAGCAGCCCCGACAGGGAAGAAGCTGAAGCTTTCTTT.

This clone was counted a single time. J is TRBJ2-2 and V is TRBV6-6; D is possibly TRBD1 (5 bases). There are 14 residues in the CDR3. The ends were cut back, 2 bases at V and 5 bases at J, with 9 bases in the middle. Germline loops: CDR1 MNHNY, CDR2 SVGAGI (reference sequence). CDR3 protein: CASSYQGWTGELFF. The CDR3 nucleotides are TGTGCCAGCAGTTACCAGGGTTGGACCGGGGAGCTGTTTTTT.

The chain couples TRBV6-5 to TRBJ1-2; weak D call: TRBD1 (5 bases). CDR1 and CDR2 from the germline V gene are MNHEY and SVGAGI. This CDR3 has 14 amino acids. Trimming removed 6 bases at V and 8 bases at J, with 19 bases between. CDR3 DNA: TGTGCCAGCAGGCGCCCCGGGACTCCTGGGGGCTACACCTTC. This sequence encodes CASRRPGTPGGYTF.

This clone was observed once. The rearrangement uses TRBV3-1 (or the pseudogene TRBV3-2) and TRBJ1-6; D is possibly TRBD1 (6 bases). V shed 3 bases and J shed 9 bases, with 15 bases lying between them. The CDR3 contains 15 residues. CDR1 and CDR2 from the germline V gene are LGHDT and YNNKEL (reference sequence). The CDR3 region is CASSHWGGEGSPLHF. DNA of the CDR3: TGTGCCAGCAGCCACTGGGGGGGCGAAGGTTCACCCCTCCACTTT.

This clone appeared once. The genes are TRBV30 and TRBJ1-5; 10 bases match TRBD1. The CDR3 contains 14 residues. V shed 2 bases and J 5 bases; nucleotides not matched to a gene: 3. Germline assignment: CDR1 GTSNPN and CDR2 SVGIG (reference sequence). Here the CDR3 reads CAWSTGTGDQPQHF. DNA for the CDR3: TGTGCCTGGAGTACCGGGACAGGGGATCAGCCCCAGCATTTT.

The rearrangement uses TRBV5-4 and TRBJ2-7; 10 positions agree with TRBD1. The trim removed 4 bases at V and 2 bases at J, leaving 3 bases unmatched. The CDR3 runs to 14 residues. Looked up from germline, CDR1 is SGHNT and CDR2 is YYREEE (reference sequence). For the CDR3, the DNA is TGTGCCAGCAGCCCCGGACAGGGGGCCTACGAGCAGTACTTC. Translation: CASSPGQGAYEQYF.

V gene TRBV19 combines with J gene TRBJ2-2; unclear D gene. Germline V gives CDR1 LNHDA, CDR2 SQIVND (reference sequence). The CDR3 loop spans 15 amino acids. The V and J ends lost 7 bases and 6 bases respectively, with 18 bases between them. The CDR3: CASKDNFLFAGELFF. CDR3 nucleotides: TGTGCCAGTAAGGATAATTTTCTCTTCGCCGGGGAGCTGTTTTTT.

DNA for the CDR3: TGTGCCAGCAGTGTAGAGGGGGCTGCAGATACGCAGTATTTT. This codes for CASSVEGAADTQYF. The rearrangement joins TRBV6-4 to TRBJ2-3, with TRBD1 matching 7 bases. From germline, CDR1 is MRHNA and CDR2 SNTAGT. The CDR3 runs to 14 residues. V shed 4 bases and J 4 bases; nucleotides not matched to a gene: 5.

The V gene is TRBV29-1, the J gene TRBJ2-1; 7 bases fit TRBD1. This CDR3 spans 12 amino acids. Germline CDR1 and CDR2: SQVTM and ANQGSEA. After removal of 7 bases from V and 11 bases from J, the junction contained 11 bases not matched to a gene. The CDR3 region is CSAAGQAPKQFF. CDR3 DNA: TGCAGCGCCGCTGGACAGGCACCGAAGCAGTTCTTC.

This chain joins TRBV6-5 and TRBJ2-7; D tentatively fits TRBD1 or TRBD2 (5 bases each). This CDR3 region has 13 residues. The V gene's germline CDR1 is MNHEY and CDR2 SVGAGI. The V gene lost 2 bases and the J gene lost 6 bases, with 11 bases spanning the gap. CDR3 sequence: CASSYARGAEQYF. Here the CDR3 DNA reads TGTGCCAGCAGTTACGCGAGAGGGGCCGAGCAGTACTTC.

This clone has only one observation. V usage is TRBV6-5 and J usage is TRBJ1-3, with D hard to call. Germline CDR1 MNHEY, CDR2 SVGAGI. The CDR3 runs to 14 residues. Trimming cost V 4 bases and J 0 bases, with 7 bases left between them. The CDR3 DNA sequence: TGTGCCAGCAGTTCCGGAATCTCTGGAAACACCATATATTTT. Its translation is CASSSGISGNTIYF.

The chain couples TRBV7-3 to TRBJ2-7; TRBD1 is a possible D gene (6 bases). Germline loops: CDR1 SGHTA, CDR2 FQGTGA. The length of the CDR3 is 14 residues. V was clipped by 1 base and J by 2 bases, with 9 bases between them. CDR3 DNA: TGTGCCAGCAGCTTAATGACAGGTCCCTACGAGCAGTACTTC. Translating gives CASSLMTGPYEQYF.

This chain connects TRBV10-3 to TRBJ1-2, with D uncertain. The CDR3 is 13 amino acids. V lost 0 bases to trimming and J lost 5 bases, with 7 bases between them. Germline CDR1 ENHRY, CDR2 SYGVKD. The CDR3 coding sequence is TGTGCCATCAGTGAGTCGCCCGTATATGGCTACACCTTC. Its protein product is CAISESPVYGYTF.

The rearrangement uses TRBV10-3 and TRBJ1-1, with a tentative D call TRBD1 (6 bases). Germline V gives CDR1 ENHRY, CDR2 SYGVKD. The CDR3 runs to 13 residues. V lost 4 bases and J lost 4, with 10 bases in between. The CDR3 nucleotides read TGTGCCATCAGTGGACAGGAGGGCACTGAAGCTTTCTTT. Protein product: CAISGQEGTEAFF.